A selection of T cell receptor beta chains follows, all from one sample in a study of blood T cell repertoires in COVID-19. The repertoire was sequenced with immunoSEQ multiplex PCR; TCRdb's copy has only in-frame clones and lacks some. This sample has 200,000 to 250,000 clones, with 80% to 85% found just once. Material: peripheral blood. The receptor source for this set is a woman aged 18-35 years with acute or convalescent COVID-19. Both conserved end residues are part of each CDR3. A D gene is named only where the DNA matches it firmly. Clone size appears in some rows only: once, few, many, or a class for an expanded clone.

13	NA	TRBJ1-1	NA	TRBV18	CASSPGQNTEAFF	TGTGCCAGCTCACCAGGGCAGAACACTGAAGCTTTCTTT
13	TRBD1	TRBJ1-1	NA	TRBV6-5	CASSYWGTDEAFF	TGTGCCAGCAGTTACTGGGGGACAGATGAAGCTTTCTTT
16	TRBD2	TRBJ2-7	NA	TRBV27	CASSPGLAGVVGEQYF	TGTGCCAGCAGTCCGGGACTAGCGGGAGTAGTCGGCGAGCAGTACTTC
15	NA	TRBJ2-7	few	TRBV3-1/TRBV3-2	CASSNGWRGSYEQYF	TGTGCCAGCTCCAATGGGTGGCGGGGTTCTTACGAGCAGTACTTC
12	TRBD1	TRBJ2-7	few	TRBV29-1	CSVVGQAYEQYF	TGCAGCGTCGTGGGACAGGCCTACGAGCAGTACTTC
15	NA	TRBJ2-5	once	TRBV9	CASSVDDGSGETQYF	TGTGCCAGCAGCGTAGATGACGGGAGCGGGGAGACCCAGTACTTC
15	TRBD1	TRBJ2-7	NA	TRBV19	CASSIGGTGDHEQYF	TGTGCCAGTAGTATAGGGGGGACAGGGGACCACGAGCAGTACTTC
15	TRBD1	TRBJ1-1	NA	TRBV27	CASNPSPTGGTEAFF	TGTGCCAGCAACCCTTCTCCTACAGGGGGCACTGAAGCTTTCTTT
18	TRBD2	TRBJ2-1	NA	TRBV6-6	CASSHAHPTSGKHNEQFF	TGTGCCAGCAGTCACGCACACCCGACTAGCGGGAAACACAATGAGCAGTTCTTC
13	NA	TRBJ2-7	few	TRBV11-2	CASSLDRVREQYF	TGTGCCAGCAGCTTAGACAGGGTGCGCGAGCAGTACTTC
14	NA	TRBJ1-1	few	TRBV9	CASSVRGMNTEAFF	TGTGCCAGCAGCGTAAGGGGAATGAACACTGAAGCTTTCTTT
14	TRBD1	TRBJ2-3	NA	TRBV6-5	CASSKDRNTDTQYF	TGTGCCAGCAGTAAGGACAGGAACACAGATACGCAGTATTTT
16	TRBD2	TRBJ2-2	NA	TRBV6-6	CASSRTGTRVTGELFF	TGTGCCAGCAGTCGAACCGGGACTAGAGTAACCGGGGAGCTGTTTTTT
11	NA	TRBJ2-1	NA	TRBV6-5	CACAGETEQFF	TGTGCCTGCGCCGGGGAGACGGAGCAGTTCTTC
15	NA	TRBJ1-1	NA	TRBV5-1	CASSFILGARTEAFF	TGCGCCAGCAGCTTTATCTTGGGGGCTCGGACTGAAGCTTTCTTT
13	NA	TRBJ2-2	NA	TRBV7-9	CASSGEAPSGLFF	TGTGCCAGCAGCGGCGAGGCACCGAGTGGGCTGTTTTTT
14	NA	TRBJ1-1	NA	TRBV3-1/TRBV3-2	CASSLDRTNTEAFF	TGTGCCAGCAGCCTTGACAGAACGAACACTGAAGCTTTCTTT
14	TRBD1	TRBJ1-1	NA	TRBV4-3	CASSQLTGGTEAFF	TGCGCCAGCAGCCAACTGACAGGGGGCACTGAAGCTTTCTTT
12	NA	TRBJ2-7	NA	TRBV10-3	CAISGQTDEQYF	TGTGCCATCAGTGGACAGACGGACGAGCAGTACTTC
17	NA	TRBJ2-1	NA	TRBV5-1	CASSPGRTDRVNNEQFF	TGCGCCAGCAGCCCCGGTCGGACCGACAGAGTCAACAATGAGCAGTTCTTC
18	TRBD2	TRBJ2-7	many	TRBV9	CASSVGASGRNKAYEQYF	TGTGCCAGCAGCGTAGGGGCTAGCGGGAGAAACAAAGCCTACGAGCAGTACTTC
12	TRBD1	TRBJ2-3	NA	TRBV29-1	CSVGGQGNTQYF	TGCAGCGTTGGGGGACAGGGAAATACGCAGTATTTT
19	TRBD2	TRBJ2-3	once	TRBV4-1	CASSQDKEREVPGGDTQYF	TGCGCCAGCAGCCAAGATAAGGAGCGGGAGGTCCCCGGCGGGGATACGCAGTATTTT
15	TRBD2	TRBJ2-7	NA	TRBV13	CASSLTGLASDEQYF	TGTGCCAGCAGCTTAACAGGACTAGCCTCCGACGAGCAGTACTTC
12	NA	TRBJ2-7	NA	TRBV12-5	CASGWVTYEQYF	TGTGCTAGTGGTTGGGTTACCTACGAGCAGTACTTC
14	NA	TRBJ1-1	NA	TRBV4-3	CASSQARGYTEAFF	TGCGCCAGCAGCCAAGCCCGGGGGTACACTGAAGCTTTCTTT
14	TRBD2	TRBJ2-3	NA	TRBV6-2/TRBV6-3	CASSSRGGKDTQYF	TGTGCCAGCAGTTCCCGGGGGGGCAAAGATACGCAGTATTTT
14	TRBD2	TRBJ2-7	NA	TRBV10-3	CAISESTSAGEQYF	TGTGCCATCAGTGAGTCGACTAGCGCAGGCGAGCAGTACTTC
15	NA	TRBJ1-5	once	TRBV28	CASSFSDSSNQPQHF	TGTGCCAGCAGTTTTTCCGACAGCAGCAATCAGCCCCAGCATTTT
15	TRBD2	TRBJ2-2	NA	TRBV11-1	CASSPGLAGPGELFF	TGTGCCAGCAGCCCGGGACTAGCGGGACCCGGGGAGCTGTTTTTT
19	NA	TRBJ1-5	NA	TRBV5-3	CAREVYTGTKSLSNQPQHF	TGTGCCAGAGAGGTCTACACAGGGACCAAATCTCTTAGCAATCAGCCCCAGCATTTT
19	NA	TRBJ2-6	NA	TRBV19	CASSPGVGQASSGANVLTF	TGTGCCAGTAGTCCTGGCGTGGGCCAGGCGTCCTCTGGGGCCAACGTCCTGACTTTC
14	TRBD2	TRBJ2-3	NA	TRBV6-4	CASSAGLATDTQYF	TGTGCCAGCAGTGCCGGACTAGCGACAGATACGCAGTATTTT
13	NA	TRBJ1-5	many	TRBV27	CASSLQGTQPQHF	TGTGCCAGCAGCCTACAGGGCACTCAGCCCCAGCATTTT
16	NA	TRBJ2-5	few	TRBV28	CASSFSDTWYQETQYF	TGTGCCAGCAGTTTCTCAGACACATGGTACCAAGAGACCCAGTACTTC
14	TRBD1	TRBJ2-1	NA	TRBV5-4	CASSRDSGDNEQFF	TGTGCCAGCAGCCGGGACAGTGGGGACAATGAGCAGTTCTTC
13	NA	TRBJ1-5	NA	TRBV23-1	CASSQSEDQPQHF	TGCGCCAGCAGTCAATCTGAGGATCAGCCCCAGCATTTT
14	NA	TRBJ1-6	NA	TRBV5-1	CASSLGQYNSPLHF	TGCGCCAGCAGCTTGGGGCAGTATAATTCACCCCTCCACTTT
14	TRBD1	TRBJ2-5	NA	TRBV19	CASSRTGVKETQYF	TGTGCCAGTAGCCGGACAGGGGTAAAAGAGACCCAGTACTTC
12	NA	TRBJ2-2	few	TRBV20-1	CSASSSSGELFF	TGCAGTGCTAGTAGTTCGAGCGGGGAGCTGTTTTTT
15	TRBD2	TRBJ2-1	many	TRBV7-2	CASSLDPTSRDEQFF	TGTGCCAGCAGCTTAGATCCGACTAGCAGGGATGAGCAGTTCTTC
16	TRBD1	TRBJ1-1	NA	TRBV7-8	CASSRSPTGGYTEAFF	TGTGCCAGCAGCCGCTCCCCTACAGGGGGGTACACTGAAGCTTTCTTT
15	TRBD1	TRBJ1-6	NA	TRBV5-1	CASSARDRVDSPLHF	TGCGCCAGCAGCGCCCGGGACAGGGTTGATTCACCCCTCCACTTT
19	TRBD1	TRBJ1-6	NA	TRBV7-9	CASSSNRGQGRLQGSPLHF	TGTGCCAGCAGCTCGAACCGAGGACAGGGACGTCTCCAAGGTTCACCCCTCCACTTT
15	TRBD2	TRBJ2-5	NA	TRBV29-1	CSVEKGGRRSETQYF	TGCAGCGTTGAAAAAGGCGGGAGGCGGTCGGAGACCCAGTACTTC
14	NA	TRBJ1-2	NA	TRBV18	CASSPREEVKGYTF	TGTGCCAGCTCACCGAGAGAGGAAGTAAAGGGCTACACCTTC
14	NA	TRBJ2-1	few	TRBV7-6	CASTWQGAGVELFF	TGTGCCAGCACCTGGCAGGGGGCGGGAGTGGAACTGTTCTTC
14	TRBD1	TRBJ2-1	NA	TRBV29-1	CSVPKQGSRNEQFF	TGCAGCGTTCCCAAACAGGGGAGTCGCAATGAGCAGTTCTTC
17	TRBD2	TRBJ2-2	NA	TRBV5-1	CASSLTGTSEGTGELFF	TGCGCCAGCAGCTTAACCGGGACTAGCGAGGGCACCGGGGAGCTGTTTTTT
17	TRBD1	TRBJ1-4	NA	TRBV3-1/TRBV3-2	CASSQLGQGSTNEKLFF	TGTGCCAGCAGCCAACTAGGACAGGGTTCAACTAATGAAAAACTGTTTTTT
14	TRBD1	TRBJ1-2	NA	TRBV5-1	CASSTEGQGSGYTF	TGCGCCAGCAGCACGGAAGGACAGGGTAGCGGCTACACCTTC